This T cell receptor (beta chain) was recorded in a study of T cells in localized non-small cell lung cancer. Broader study findings: Sequencing involved a lone tumor region, leaving heterogeneity possible.

In regard to this clone: Its antigen is unidentified.

The protocol was immunoSEQ multiplex PCR, while the TCRdb copy is restricted to in-frame clones and leaves out a portion. The sample lists around 20,000 clones; approximately 91% were seen once. This TCR derives from a woman aged 35 to 75 with stage I lung adenocarcinoma. Sequencing used peripheral blood, obtained before any cancer treatment.

Written as DNA, the CDR3 is TGTGCCAGCAGTTCCGGGGCCAGGAGTGAAGCTTTCTTT. It specifies CASSSGARSEAFF. V gene TRBV6-6 combines with J gene TRBJ1-1; tentative D call: TRBD1 (5 bases). The V end lost 4 bases, the J end lost 7 bases, and 13 bases lay between the germline ends. This CDR3 has 13 residues. The germline CDR1 and CDR2 sequences are MNHNY and SVGAGI (reference sequence).